A single sample gave rise to the 9 T cell receptor beta chains below, sequenced in a study of blood T cell repertoires in COVID-19 (TCRdb year 2020). Library prep was done by the immunoSEQ multiplex PCR assay. TCRdb took this table from immuneACCESS and kept in-frame rearrangements with V and J called. Such tables lack part of the clones; where checked against another copy, unresolved V genes explain under half of the gap, and the rest is unexplained. Across this sample there are 80,000 or so clones, with roughly four fifths seen only once. 7.4% of the sample is in the top ten clones. What was sequenced was peripheral blood. These receptors were taken from a human donor in a cohort sampled during active COVID-19.

The V and J genes are TRBV6-2 or TRBV6-3 and TRBJ1-1, with D hard to call. This CDR3 is 13 amino acids long. Germline V gives CDR1 MNHEY, CDR2 SVGEGT. Deletions cut 4 bases from V and 0 bases from J, with 6 bases between. The CDR3 DNA reads TGTGCCAGCAGTTCCCCCATGAACACTGAAGCTTTCTTT. Its protein is CASSSPMNTEAFF.

The genes are TRBV7-3 and TRBJ2-5; 7 nucleotides align to TRBD2. The CDR3 has 15 residues. Losses at the gene ends were 2 bases for V and 2 bases for J; bases not matched to a gene: 5. Germline V gene lookup returns CDR1 SGHTA and CDR2 FQGTGA. CDR3 nucleotides: TGTGCCAGCAGCTTAGTAGCTAGCGGACAAGAGACCCAGTACTTC. Encoded protein: CASSLVASGQETQYF.

On this clone: This same CDR3 is encoded by further DNA sequences in the sample. V is TRBV2 and J is TRBJ1-1, with TRBD1 identical over 8 bases. This CDR3 region has 16 residues. CDR1 and CDR2 (germline): SNHLY, FYNNEI. V lost 6 bases and J lost 0; bases outside the gene matches: 9. DNA of the CDR3: TGTGCCAGCAGCTCCGGGACAGGTACCATGAACACTGAAGCTTTCTTT. It yields the protein CASSSGTGTMNTEAFF.

The chain employs TRBV5-1 and TRBJ1-1, with 9 bases aligning to TRBD1. V shed 0 bases and J 0 bases; nucleotides not matched to a gene: 6. CDR3 length equals 17 residues. Germline CDR1 and CDR2: SGHRS and YFSETQ. The CDR3 spells CASSLAPGTGLNTEAFF. The CDR3 coding sequence is TGCGCCAGCAGCTTGGCTCCGGGGACAGGGTTGAACACTGAAGCTTTCTTT. Complete variable domain (other parts from reference TRBV5-1 and TRBJ1-1): KAGVTQTPRYLIKTRGQQVTLSCSPISGHRSVSWYQQTPGQGLQFLFEYFSETQRNKGNFPGRFSGRQFSNSRSEMNVSTLELGDSALYLCASSLAPGTGLNTEAFFGQGTRLTVV.

The V and J genes are TRBV2 and TRBJ1-1; 8 positions match TRBD1. V shed 6 bases, J shed 1 base, and the junction held 13 bases outside the gene matches. CDR1 SNHLY and CDR2 FYNNEI come from the germline V gene. The CDR3 covers 17 residues. Here the CDR3 DNA reads TGTGCCAGCAGCGATGACTCAGGGGGCTGGGCGAACACTGAAGCTTTCTTT. Encoded protein: CASSDDSGGWANTEAFF.

A note on this clone: At one boundary the junction diverges from the germline segment, which might be a read error. The chain recombines TRBV6-4 with TRBJ2-1, with 9 bases aligning to TRBD2. CDR1 and CDR2 from the germline V gene are MRHNA and SNTAGT. CDR3 length: 15 residues. The DNA for the CDR3 is TGTGCCAGCCGTGAGGGGAGCGGGGGGAACAATGAGCAGTTCTTC. This gives the protein CASREGSGGNNEQFF.

In its sample, this clone was seen a few times. V gene TRBV6-5 combines with J gene TRBJ1-2; D gene unclear. This CDR3 contains 13 residues. Germline CDR1 MNHEY, CDR2 SVGAGI. V lost 7 bases and J 4 bases, leaving 13 bases between the germline ends. The CDR3 region is CASTNGEPYGYTF. The CDR3 DNA is TGTGCCAGCACCAACGGGGAACCCTATGGCTACACCTTC.

The chain links TRBV5-1 to TRBJ1-2, with D possibly being TRBD1 (5 bases). Germline loops: CDR1 SGHRS, CDR2 YFSETQ. The CDR3 runs 15 residues. V was pared by 0 bases and J by 3 bases, with 12 bases between. In nucleotides, the CDR3 is TGCGCCAGCAGCTTGGCCGCCAGGGTTGACTATGGCTACACCTTC. Translating gives CASSLAARVDYGYTF.

CDR3 loop: CASNLGGARTEAFF. In DNA form, the CDR3 reads TGTGCCAGCAATTTAGGGGGGGCGAGAACTGAAGCTTTCTTT. The chain recombines TRBV6-6 with TRBJ1-1; D perhaps matches TRBD1 (6 bases). Germline V gene lookup returns CDR1 MNHNY and CDR2 SVGAGI (reference sequence). Deletions cut 7 bases from V and 5 bases from J, with 17 bases between. The CDR3 length is 14 residues.